These 22 T cell receptor beta chains were sequenced from one sample in a study of blood T cell repertoires in COVID-19. Repertoires were generated with immunoSEQ multiplex PCR, while TCRdb's copy carries only in-frame clones and drops some. The sample includes roughly 100,000 clones, roughly 82% of them seen just once. Input material: peripheral blood. These receptors were collected from a human donor in a cohort sampled during active COVID-19.

The J gene is TRBJ1-2, the V gene TRBV6-2 or TRBV6-3; tentative D call: TRBD1 (6 bases). Germline V gene lookup returns CDR1 MNHEY and CDR2 SVGEGT. The CDR3 covers 13 residues. V lost 6 bases to trimming and J lost 4 bases, with 12 bases between them. In DNA form, the CDR3 reads TGTGCCAGCAGCAGAGGGGGTATCTATGGCTACACCTTC. The encoded protein is CASSRGGIYGYTF.

The gene calls are TRBV2 and TRBJ2-2; D is possibly TRBD2 (6 bases). This CDR3 is 13 amino acids long. Germline-derived CDR1 and CDR2 are SNHLY and FYNNEI. Trimming left V 10 bases short and J 7 bases short, with 16 bases between. The CDR3 is CANAGGLGGELFF. The CDR3 coding sequence is TGTGCCAACGCCGGGGGTTTGGGCGGGGAGCTGTTTTTT.

J is TRBJ2-5 and V is TRBV5-4, with TRBD1 as a possible D gene (5 bases). V lost 3 bases, J lost 1 base, and 16 bases lay in between. Germline V CDR1 and CDR2: SGHNT, YYREEE (reference sequence). The length of the CDR3 is 16 residues. The CDR3 coding sequence is TGTGCCAGCAGCTCAGGGCCGGCTCTTAGCCAAGAGACCCAGTACTTC. Its translation: CASSSGPALSQETQYF.

CDR3 protein: CASRGTGGWVEKLFF. As DNA, the CDR3 is TGTGCCAGCAGGGGAACAGGGGGCTGGGTTGAAAAACTGTTTTTT. The V and J genes are TRBV28 and TRBJ1-4; 9 positions agree with TRBD1. V dropped 6 bases and J dropped 7; count of bases not matched to a gene: 9. This CDR3 has 15 amino acids. The germline gives CDR1 MDHEN, CDR2 SYDVKM.

The count of this clone is one. CDR3 loop: CASSPNRDRGETQYF. CDR3 sequence (DNA): TGTGCCAGCAGCCCTAACCGGGACAGGGGTGAGACCCAGTACTTC. The V call is TRBV7-8, the J call TRBJ2-5; TRBD1 matches at 10 bases. Germline CDR1 and CDR2: SGHVS and FQNEAQ. This CDR3 has 15 residues. J lost 5 bases, V lost 5 bases, and 8 bases had no gene match.

The chain carries TRBV6-6 and TRBJ1-2; D is possibly TRBD1 (6 bases). Germline V gene data show CDR1 as MNHNY and CDR2 as SVGAGI (reference sequence). Trimming took 5 bases from V and 1 from J, leaving 20 bases between them. The CDR3 loop spans 17 amino acids. This CDR3 reads CASSRRITGTNNYGYTF. The CDR3 DNA sequence: TGTGCCAGCAGTCGACGGATTACAGGGACTAATAACTATGGCTACACCTTC.

This sequence joins TRBV25-1 and TRBJ1-2, with D unresolved. In germline, CDR1 is MGHDK, CDR2 SYGVNS. There are 13 residues in the CDR3. The germline V and J ends were trimmed by 4 bases and 2 bases, with 8 bases remaining between them. The CDR3 region is CASSADINYGYTF. The CDR3 DNA sequence: TGTGCCAGCAGTGCCGACATAAACTATGGCTACACCTTC.

This clone was seen many times. J is TRBJ1-2 and V is TRBV12-2; TRBD1, as called in the table, went unchecked against the DNA. TRBV12-2 is reported as a pseudogene. The CDR3 has 21 amino acids. In DNA, the CDR3 is TGTGCAAGTCGCTTATACAGGGAATGCCCTCATGTCTCTTTGTTTAACTATGGCTACACCTTC. This encodes CASRLYRECPHVSLFNYGYTF.

A single count supports this clone. The chain is built from TRBV27 and TRBJ1-1; D is uncertain. The germline V gene encodes CDR1 MNHEY and CDR2 SMNVEV (reference sequence). This CDR3 spans 16 amino acids. Trimming removed 8 bases at V and 4 bases at J, with 23 bases between. CDR3 nucleotide sequence: TGTGCCAGCTTCCGCCGCGGCAGTTTTGATCGCACTGAAGCTTTCTTT. Its protein product is CASFRRGSFDRTEAFF.

The rearrangement uses TRBV2 and TRBJ2-3; TRBD2 might be the D (5 bases). The CDR3 sequence is 15 residues long. The V end lost 7 bases, the J end lost 4 bases, and 18 bases lay between the germline ends. Germline-derived CDR1 and CDR2 are SNHLY and FYNNEI. CDR3 DNA sequence: TGTGCCAGCACCCCCCCCAGCGGTAGGGCAGATACGCAGTATTTT. Translating it yields CASTPPSGRADTQYF.

J is TRBJ1-5 and V is TRBV19, with TRBD1 matching 12 bases. V gave up 5 bases and J gave up 3 bases; unmatched junction bases: 17. Germline values: CDR1 LNHDA, CDR2 SQIVND (reference sequence). The CDR3 loop spans 20 amino acids. The CDR3 region is CASSPGSGTGGARVNQPQHF. In DNA form, the CDR3 reads TGTGCCAGTAGTCCCGGATCGGGGACAGGGGGCGCTAGGGTCAATCAGCCCCAGCATTTT.

This rearrangement joins TRBV2 to TRBJ1-3; D is unclear. The CDR3 loop spans 13 amino acids. Deletions cut 3 bases from V and 4 bases from J, with 7 bases between. Per germline, CDR1 SNHLY and CDR2 FYNNEI. CDR3 coding DNA: TGTGCCAGCAGTGAGGGCTACGGAAACACCATATATTTT. Translation gives CASSEGYGNTIYF.

This chain joins TRBV6-6 and TRBJ2-1; 9 nucleotides agree with TRBD1. The V gene end was trimmed by 5 bases and the J gene end by 1 base; junction bases not matched to a gene: 6. CDR1 MNHNY and CDR2 SVGAGI come from the germline V gene (reference sequence). There are 16 residues in the CDR3. The CDR3 spells CASSRRQGESYNEQFF. The CDR3 DNA reads as TGTGCCAGCAGTCGACGACAGGGGGAATCCTACAATGAGCAGTTCTTC.

The count of this clone is one. J is TRBJ1-6 and V is TRBV25-1; D remains unclear. V lost 5 bases and J 5 bases, leaving 10 bases between the germline ends. Germline loops: CDR1 MGHDK, CDR2 SYGVNS. This CDR3 has 14 residues. The CDR3 DNA is TGTGCCAGCAGTTTCGGGTACCATAATTCACCCCTCCACTTT. Translated: CASSFGYHNSPLHF.

CDR3 in DNA: TGTGCCAGCAGCCCATCTAGCGGGGGGATAATGAATGAGCAGTTCTTC. Translated, it gives CASSPSSGGIMNEQFF. The gene calls are TRBV7-9 and TRBJ2-1; 11 bases align to TRBD2. The germline gives CDR1 SEHNR, CDR2 FQNEAQ (reference sequence). V was clipped by 5 bases and J by 7 bases; unmatched bases: 10. This CDR3 has 16 amino acids.

The chain has TRBV2 and TRBJ2-3; the match to TRBD2 covers 7 bases. Per germline, CDR1 SNHLY and CDR2 FYNNEI. The V segment lost 6 bases and the J segment 2 bases; nucleotides outside the gene matches: 11. There are 16 residues in the CDR3. CDR3 loop: CASSPRGREATDTQYF. CDR3 DNA: TGTGCCAGCAGCCCGCGGGGACGGGAGGCCACAGATACGCAGTATTTT.

The CDR3 DNA follows: TGTGCCAGCAGCTTAGGCCTACTAGCGGGGGGTGCGGCAGATACGCAGTATTTT. This translates into CASSLGLLAGGAADTQYF. The rearrangement uses TRBV7-2 and TRBJ2-3; 12 positions agree with TRBD2. Trimming cost V 1 base and J 4 bases; bases outside gene matches: 9. Germline V CDR1 and CDR2: SGHTA, FQGNSA. The CDR3 loop spans 18 amino acids.

Concerning this clone itself: At one end the junction does not follow the germline gene, possibly because of a read error. CDR3 in amino acids: CATSRRYYIATNEKLFF. The DNA of the CDR3 is TGCGCCACCAGCCGACGATACTACATCGCAACTAATGAAAAACTGTTTTTT. V is TRBV4-3 and J is TRBJ1-4; D gene ambiguous. This CDR3 has 17 amino acids. Per germline, CDR1 LGHNA and CDR2 YSLEER.

This clone was detected only once. The CDR3 DNA sequence: TGCGCCAGCAGCTTGGGGACAGGGGCTGGAAACACCATATATTTT. Translating gives CASSLGTGAGNTIYF. This chain uses TRBV5-1 with TRBJ1-3, with 9 nucleotides matching TRBD1. The CDR3 contains 15 residues. CDR1 SGHRS and CDR2 YFSETQ come from the germline V gene. V was pared by 0 bases and J by 2 bases, with 0 bases of the junction left unmatched.

The chain uses TRBV15 and TRBJ2-7; D unclear. Germline V gives CDR1 LNHNV, CDR2 YYDKDF (reference sequence). This CDR3 comprises 13 residues. V lost 0 bases to trimming and J lost 2 bases, with 5 bases between them. CDR3 sequence (DNA): TGTGCCACCAGCAGAGATATTACCTACGAGCAGTACTTC. The encoded protein is CATSRDITYEQYF.

J is TRBJ2-6 and V is TRBV27; D might be TRBD2 (5 bases). This CDR3 comprises 15 residues. Trimming left V 6 bases short and J 1 base short, with 10 bases between. Germline loops: CDR1 MNHEY, CDR2 SMNVEV (reference sequence). Here the CDR3 DNA reads TGTGCCAGCAGGAGCTGGGAGTCTGGGGCCAACGTCCTGACTTTC. This sequence encodes CASRSWESGANVLTF.

The chain combines TRBV6-6 with TRBJ1-2, with 10 bases that match TRBD1. Germline CDR1 MNHNY, CDR2 SVGAGI (reference sequence). V lost 8 bases to trimming and J lost 7 bases; unmatched junction nucleotides: 7. The CDR3 is made up of 13 amino acids. The CDR3 protein is CASVGTGARGYTF. As DNA, the CDR3 is TGTGCCAGCGTTGGGACAGGGGCACGTGGCTACACCTTC.